This passage covers 32 T cell receptor beta chains from one sample sequenced in a study of CXCR3-negative and CXCR3-positive naive CD8 T cells. Study results and limitations: TRB CDR3s of CXCR3-positive naive cells were more hydrophobic than those of CXCR3-negative naive cells.

Through 5' RACE with UMI labels, the TRB cDNA libraries were prepared. TCRdb re-analyzed the 5' RACE reads; it lists each CDR3 protein once, without DNA. The sample spans under 150,000 distinct CDR3 sequences; the ten largest clones claim roughly 0.59%. No antigen has been identified for these receptors. The sequencing input was naive CXCR3+ CD8+ T cells from blood. Subset in this sample: CD45RO-CCR7+CD27+CD95- naive CD8+ T cells expressing CXCR3 (TNR3+). The receptor set was obtained from a human donor in good health. Some clones in this sample may be carry-over from other donors' samples.

This rearrangement joins TRBV6-1 to TRBJ1-2; TCRdb's D call of TRBD1 is untestable without DNA. Germline-derived CDR1 and CDR2 are MNHNS and SASEGT. The CDR3 is 14 residues long. CDR3 region: CASSDLPEGDGYTF.

The J gene is TRBJ1-1, the V gene TRBV6-5; TCRdb proposes TRBD1, but this gene call is untestable without DNA. The germline gives CDR1 MNHEY, CDR2 SVGAGI. The length of the CDR3 is 15 residues. CDR3 region: CASSYGSLGVPEAFF.

V gene TRBV6-5 combines with J gene TRBJ2-2; there is no DNA to check the TCRdb D call of TRBD2. CDR3 size: 17 residues. The germline V gene encodes CDR1 MNHEY and CDR2 SVGAGI. CDR3 protein: CASSGRLAGANTGELFF.

The chain recombines TRBV7-3 with TRBJ1-1; absent DNA, TCRdb's TRBD1 call cannot be checked. Per germline, CDR1 SGHTA and CDR2 FQGTGA. This CDR3 spans 15 amino acids. The CDR3 loop reads CASSLTLGAGSEAFF.

The J gene is TRBJ2-3, the V gene TRBV10-2; TCRdb returns TRBD2, unconfirmable since there is no DNA. This CDR3 spans 17 amino acids. Germline V gives CDR1 WSHSY, CDR2 SAAADI. Here the CDR3 reads CASSEWLAGTFTDTQYF.

The chain uses TRBV19 and TRBJ1-2; there is no DNA to check the TCRdb D call of TRBD1. The germline V gene encodes CDR1 LNHDA and CDR2 SQIVND (reference sequence). The CDR3 runs to 15 residues. The CDR3 region is CASSEGGSLNYGYTF.

V is TRBV14 and J is TRBJ2-3. CDR1 is SGHDN, CDR2 FVKESK, per germline. The CDR3 sequence is 13 residues long. The CDR3 region is CASSQVNTDTQYF.

This rearrangement joins TRBV5-1 to TRBJ2-7. CDR3 length: 14 residues. Germline V gives CDR1 SGHRS, CDR2 YFSETQ. Here the CDR3 reads CASSLEVIAYEQYF.

The rearrangement uses TRBV11-3 and TRBJ2-1; TCRdb names TRBD1, which stays unverified in the absence of DNA. CDR3 length: 13 residues. From germline, CDR1 is SGHNT and CDR2 YENEEA. CDR3 sequence reads: CASSSYRENEQFF. The variable domain in full, completed from reference TRBV11-3 and TRBJ2-1, reads EAGVVQSPRYKIIEKKQPVAFWCNPISGHNTLYWYLQNLGQGPELLIRYENEEAVDDSQLPKDRFSAERLKGVDSTLKIQPAELGDSAVYLCASSSYRENEQFFGPGTRLTVL.

The V gene is TRBV2, the J gene TRBJ2-1. This CDR3 has 15 amino acids. Germline loops: CDR1 SNHLY, CDR2 FYNNEI. CDR3 amino acids: CATSEGTKGYNEQFF.

This chain uses TRBV12-3 or TRBV12-4 with TRBJ2-1; TCRdb's D call, TRBD2, is unchecked because there is no DNA. The CDR3 consists of 11 residues. CDR3 sequence reads: CATRRGIEQFF.

V gene TRBV6-5 combines with J gene TRBJ2-7; TCRdb's D call, TRBD2, is unchecked because there is no DNA. CDR3 size: 15 residues. Germline V gene sequence: CDR1 MNHEY, CDR2 SVGAGI. The CDR3: CASSYLGDSLYEQYF.

This rearrangement joins TRBV6-2 or TRBV6-3 to TRBJ2-1. This CDR3 spans 14 amino acids. Germline-derived CDR1 and CDR2 are MNHEY and SVGEGT. The chain's CDR3 is CASSYAVFPNEQFF.

This chain links TRBV7-2 with TRBJ1-2; as DNA is missing, the TRBD1 call by TCRdb cannot be tested. Germline V lookup: CDR1 SGHTA, CDR2 FQGNSA. CDR3 length: 14 residues. The CDR3 here is CASSLALTGYGYTF.

The chain uses TRBV20-1 and TRBJ2-2. This CDR3 has 16 residues. Germline V gene data show CDR1 as DFQATT and CDR2 as SNEGSKA (reference sequence). The CDR3 here is CSARPSPFLNTGELFF.

This chain links TRBV29-1 with TRBJ2-4. Germline CDR1 and CDR2: SQVTM and ANQGSEA. This CDR3 has 13 residues. CDR3 loop: CSVVQDGQNIQYF.

This chain connects TRBV2 to TRBJ2-7. The CDR3 has 13 residues. The germline V gene encodes CDR1 SNHLY and CDR2 FYNNEI. The CDR3 loop is CASSPGPLYEQYF.

The chain uses TRBV11-2 and TRBJ2-2; TCRdb lists TRBD2, though no DNA is available to test this call. This CDR3 region has 16 residues. CDR1 and CDR2 from the germline V gene are SGHAT and FQNNGV. The chain's CDR3 is CASSSYRGSSAGELFF.

This chain uses TRBV3-1 with TRBJ2-5; TCRdb's D call, TRBD2, is unchecked because there is no DNA. This CDR3 spans 17 amino acids. Germline V gene lookup returns CDR1 LGHDT and CDR2 YNNKEL (reference sequence). This CDR3 is CASSQDQLAGVQETQYF.

This chain connects TRBV5-1 to TRBJ1-2; absent DNA, TCRdb's TRBD1 call cannot be checked. Germline V CDR1 and CDR2: SGHRS, YFSETQ. The CDR3 is made up of 15 amino acids. CDR3 in amino acids: CASSLGDRDNYGYTF.

This chain uses TRBV29-1 with TRBJ2-7. The CDR3 runs 12 residues. Looked up from germline, CDR1 is SQVTM and CDR2 is ANQGSEA. The CDR3: CSVEDELGEQYF.

V is TRBV24-1 and J is TRBJ2-2. Germline CDR1 is KGHDR and CDR2 is SFDVKD. The length of the CDR3 is 14 residues. CDR3 sequence: CATSDFRNTGELFF.

J is TRBJ1-3 and V is TRBV18. The CDR3 extends over 15 amino acids. The germline V gene encodes CDR1 KGHSH and CDR2 LQKENI. CDR3 sequence: CASSPPPGSGNTIYF.

This chain links TRBV18 with TRBJ2-2; as DNA is missing, the TRBD1 call by TCRdb cannot be tested. This CDR3 is 15 amino acids long. Per germline, CDR1 KGHSH and CDR2 LQKENI. The CDR3 protein is CASSPSGANTGELFF.

This rearrangement joins TRBV25-1 to TRBJ2-1. The germline gives CDR1 MGHDK, CDR2 SYGVNS. CDR3 length equals 14 residues. CDR3 amino acids: CASAFPSSYNEQFF.

The V call is TRBV5-5, the J call TRBJ1-1; no DNA is available, so the TRBD1 call from TCRdb remains unchecked. The CDR3 is made up of 15 amino acids. The germline V gene encodes CDR1 SGHKS and CDR2 YYEKEE (reference sequence). The CDR3 loop reads CASSFDRGPNTEAFF.

The rearrangement links TRBV5-1 to TRBJ2-7. The CDR3 extends over 14 amino acids. CDR1 and CDR2 from the germline V gene are SGHRS and YFSETQ. The CDR3 loop reads CASSLGDNSYEQYF.

The J gene is TRBJ1-2, the V gene TRBV12-3 or TRBV12-4; the TCRdb call, TRBD1, lacks DNA for checking. CDR3 length: 14 residues. CDR3: CASSLDRLNYGYTF.

The J gene is TRBJ2-1, the V gene TRBV9; the D gene TCRdb calls, TRBD2, cannot be checked with no DNA. CDR1 is SGDLS, CDR2 YYNGEE, per germline. There are 12 residues in the CDR3. CDR3 sequence: CASSVLAGEQFF.

The chain's CDR3 is CASSDASGYNEQFF. This chain uses TRBV25-1 with TRBJ2-1; the TCRdb call, TRBD2, lacks DNA for checking. This CDR3 spans 14 amino acids. Germline V gene lookup returns CDR1 MGHDK and CDR2 SYGVNS.

The chain carries TRBV28 and TRBJ2-7; no DNA is available, so the TRBD1 call from TCRdb remains unchecked. Germline CDR1 is MDHEN and CDR2 is SYDVKM. The CDR3 length is 15 residues. CDR3 sequence reads: CASSYRGPSSYEQYF.

The rearrangement links TRBV21-1 to TRBJ2-7; TCRdb lists TRBD1, though no DNA is available to test this call. TRBV21-1 is tagged as a pseudogene. This CDR3 is 16 amino acids long. The CDR3 loop is CASSMWTGLSSYEQYF.